These 15 T cell receptor beta chains were all obtained from the same sample, sequenced in a study of blood T cells in healthy people across ages (dated by TCRdb to between 2015 and 2016). The receptor library was made with 5' RACE. These reads were obtained on an Illumina HiSeq 2500. A second PCR of about 7 to 12 cycles was run with a J-beta primer mix and a sample-barcoded 5' primer. TCRdb redid the processing of the public reads, applying fastp at Q25 and MiXCR, and retained in-frame beta chains. Every entry covers one CDR3 protein and lists the most common genes and DNA from its rows. This sample lists roughly 1,500,000 distinct CDR3 sequences; about 43% were detected once. Approximately 7.9% of the sample rests with the top ten. Sequencing was carried out using blood. All receptors come from a woman under 30 in good health.

The chain is built from TRBV11-3 and TRBJ2-2; a weak D match, TRBD1 (7 bases). Per germline, CDR1 SGHNT and CDR2 YENEEA. This CDR3 is 15 amino acids long. Trimming left V 5 bases short and J 6 bases short, with 16 bases between. The CDR3 bases are TGTGCCAGCAGCAGGACAGGTAGCGGTCCCGGGGAGCTGTTTTTT. Protein product: CASSRTGSGPGELFF.

This clonotype was detected once. The chain combines TRBV12-3 or TRBV12-4 with TRBJ1-2; D possibly corresponds to TRBD1 (6 bases). Trimming took 6 bases from V and 2 from J, leaving 16 bases between them. The CDR3 is 15 residues long. The CDR3 coding sequence is TGTGCCAGCAGCTGGGGGACAAATTTCAACTATGGCTACACCTTC. The encoded protein is CASSWGTNFNYGYTF.

The table lists this clonotype with a few counts. The V gene is TRBV20-1, the J gene TRBJ2-7; 8 bases align to TRBD2. Germline V lookup: CDR1 DFQATT, CDR2 SNEGSKA (reference sequence). With 0 bases clipped from V and 5 bases from J, the junction kept 9 bases outside the gene matches. The CDR3 has 15 residues. This CDR3 is CSAREWLAGMDEQYF. The CDR3 DNA reads as TGCAGTGCTAGAGAGTGGTTAGCGGGAATGGACGAGCAGTACTTC.

For this clonotype: This may stem from a read error, because a much larger clone lies one nucleotide away. This rearrangement joins TRBV5-1 to TRBJ2-1, with 15 bases fitting TRBD2. In germline, CDR1 is SGHRS, CDR2 YFSETQ. The CDR3 has 17 residues. V lost 7 bases and J lost 5; bases outside the gene matches: 10. In DNA form, the CDR3 reads TGCGCCAGCGCCCCAAGGACTAGCGGGAGGGAAAACAATGAGCAGTTCTTC. Translating gives CASAPRTSGRENNEQFF.

There are a few counts of this clonotype. This chain joins TRBV7-2 and TRBJ1-2; D is unresolved. Germline V CDR1 and CDR2: SGHTA, FQGNSA. This CDR3 is built from 13 residues. V dropped 4 bases and J dropped 6 bases, with 12 bases sitting between them. CDR3 in amino acids: CASSYPARHGYTF. The CDR3 DNA reads as TGTGCCAGCAGCTACCCGGCGAGGCATGGCTACACCTTC.

This clonotype has only a few counts. V is TRBV11-2 and J is TRBJ2-4, with D possibly being TRBD1 or TRBD2 (5 bases each). From germline, CDR1 is SGHAT and CDR2 FQNNGV. This CDR3 spans 13 amino acids. V dropped 4 bases and J dropped 9 bases, with 13 bases sitting between them. CDR3 sequence (DNA): TGTGCCAGCAGCTCCGGGGACCCATCCATTCAGTACTTC. Amino acids: CASSSGDPSIQYF.

The chain uses TRBV20-1 and TRBJ2-7; D assignment may be TRBD1 or TRBD2 (5 bases each). The germline gives CDR1 DFQATT, CDR2 SNEGSKA (reference sequence). This CDR3 region has 14 residues. V lost 5 bases and J lost 5, with 19 bases in between. CDR3 sequence: CSAHPPGQRNEQYF. As DNA, the CDR3 is TGCAGTGCTCACCCCCCGGGGCAGCGTAACGAGCAGTACTTC.

This chain uses TRBV12-3 or TRBV12-4 with TRBJ1-5; 7 bases align to TRBD1. The CDR3 loop spans 16 amino acids. The V and J ends lost 5 bases and 1 base, in that order; junction bases with no gene match: 8. In nucleotides, the CDR3 is TGTGCCAGCAGTCCATTTGGGGGACAGAGCAATCAGCCCCAGCATTTT. This gives the protein CASSPFGGQSNQPQHF.

This clonotype was recorded a few times. The CDR3 DNA follows: TGTGCCAGCAGAGCGGAGGAGGGGGCGAACTATGGCTACACCTTC. This codes for CASRAEEGANYGYTF. The chain is built from TRBV2 and TRBJ1-2; 7 bases are a match to TRBD1. Germline CDR1 is SNHLY and CDR2 is FYNNEI. The CDR3 is made up of 15 amino acids. V shed 6 bases and J 2 bases; nucleotides not matched to a gene: 9.

This chain joins TRBV7-8 and TRBJ2-3; D is unclear. CDR3 length equals 14 residues. CDR1 SGHVS and CDR2 FQNEAQ come from the germline V gene. Trimming stripped 5 bases from V and 0 bases from J, with 9 bases between. As DNA, the CDR3 is TGTGCCAGCAGCGTTCCAACGAGCACAGATACGCAGTATTTT. Protein: CASSVPTSTDTQYF. Full variable domain (outside the CDR3, taken from reference TRBV7-8 and TRBJ2-3): GAGVSQSPRYKVAKRGQDVALRCDPISGHVSLFWYQQALGQGPEFLTYFQNEAQLDKSGLPSDRFFAERPEGSVSTLKIQRTQQEDSAVYLCASSVPTSTDTQYFGPGTRLTVL.

The chain uses TRBV2 and TRBJ2-7, with D uncertain. The germline gives CDR1 SNHLY, CDR2 FYNNEI. Trimming took 1 base from V and 3 from J, leaving 10 bases between them. The length of the CDR3 is 14 residues. CDR3 nucleotides: TGTGCCAGCAGTGAAGGACCCTTACTCTACGAGCAGTACTTC. Translated, it gives CASSEGPLLYEQYF.

V gene TRBV6-5 combines with J gene TRBJ2-1, with unresolved D. The CDR3 extends over 16 amino acids. The ends were cut back, 0 bases at V and 0 bases at J, with 9 bases in the middle. Germline values: CDR1 MNHEY, CDR2 SVGAGI. CDR3 amino acids: CASSYSLVSSYNEQFF. In DNA form, the CDR3 reads TGTGCCAGCAGTTACTCGTTGGTGAGCTCCTACAATGAGCAGTTCTTC.

The chain combines TRBV29-1 with TRBJ2-2, with TRBD1 identical over 7 bases. Unmatched junction bases numbered 9, after V lost 7 bases and J lost 7 bases. Per germline, CDR1 SQVTM and CDR2 ANQGSEA. The CDR3 spans 13 residues. CDR3 bases: TGCAGCGCCAGGGGGATCAGTGGCGGGGAGCTGTTTTTT. Translated: CSARGISGGELFF.

The genes are TRBV28 and TRBJ2-5; D call uncertain. CDR1 and CDR2 (germline): MDHEN, SYDVKM. There are 15 residues in the CDR3. V was clipped by 4 bases and J by 11 bases, with 23 bases between them. The CDR3 sequence: CASSSYGSTVTWQYF. The CDR3 nucleotides are TGTGCCAGCAGTTCCTATGGGTCAACAGTGACGTGGCAGTACTTC.

This clonotype has ten or more counts. This chain links TRBV6-5 with TRBJ2-5; no reliable D call. Trimming removed 10 bases at V and 4 bases at J, with 16 bases between. Germline lookup yields CDR1 MNHEY and CDR2 SVGAGI. CDR3 size: 13 residues. CDR3 residues: CATSNALGETQYF. The CDR3 DNA follows: TGTGCCACCAGCAACGCATTGGGAGAGACCCAGTACTTC.